This record looks at one TCR beta chain sequence and its context. The target of this receptor is not known. Base quality data are lacking; no much larger clone is found one base away. This sample was included in a study of Ad26.COV2.S vaccination and SARS-CoV-2 variants (dated by TCRdb to the early 2020s). About the investigation overall: Donors in the vaccine arm were drawn from COV1001, a phase I-IIa trial of Ad26.COV2.S in healthy adults that was multicentre, randomized, double-blind and placebo-controlled. TCRbeta repertoire sequencing served as the tool for gauging how specific and how broad the SARS-CoV-2-reactive T cell receptors were following Ad26.COV2.S vaccination. Investigators did not know the trial group allocation while performing experiments and assessing outcomes. A total of approximately 32 samples were included in the TCR-sequenced set, comprising about 20 Ad26.COV2.S vaccine recipients, 5 placebo recipients and 8 SARS-CoV-2 convalescent individuals. Ad26.COV2.S was given intramuscularly at 5x10^10 or 1x10^11 viral particles, as a single shot or as two shots 56 days apart. Trial participants were randomized into five groups of five: low-dose or high-dose Ad26.COV2.S given once or twice, or placebo on both occasions. Beyond this particular receptor, the publication reports: After vaccination, substantial breadth of spike-specific CD8+ and CD4+ T cell responses was reported. The authors noted that the TCR breadth and depth analyses may have underestimated total T cell responses. The study was not powered to compare responses between vaccine doses or regimens. Vaccine and placebo recipients had comparable non-spike TCR breadth, which fits with the vaccine containing only spike. Higher spike-specific TCR breadth was observed in Ad26.COV2.S recipients than in placebo recipients (P = 0.0014).

The immunoSEQ Assay was the method used to sequence TCRbeta CDR3 regions. After extraction, genomic DNA underwent amplification by bias-controlled multiplex PCR, followed by high-throughput sequencing. The authors' pipeline ran thus. To quantify the absolute abundance of every unique TCRbeta CDR3 region, sequences were collapsed and filtered. T cell fraction was estimated by normalization of TCRbeta template counts to usable DNA, with usable DNA being measured through amplification of reference genes present in all nucleated cells. Repertoire TCRs were annotated as SARS-CoV-2-specific when V gene, CDR3 amino acid sequence and J gene were exactly matched to a known reactive TCR set. The reference SARS-CoV-2 TCR set came from MIRA and was filtered for enrichment in COVID-19-positive ImmuneCODE repertoires, removing public or cross-reactive TCRs. Drawing on the MIRA antigens, annotated TCRs were analysed further at the level of specific ORF or position within ORF. Breadth was defined as annotated unique rearrangements over total unique productive rearrangements; depth was the summed frequency of those rearrangements. Two-sided Wilcoxon rank-sum tests were used to compare TCR breadth between groups. TCRdb took this table from immuneACCESS and kept in-frame rearrangements with V and J called. Such tables lack part of the clones; where checked against another copy, unresolved V genes explain under half of the gap, and the rest is unexplained. V and J calls and clone size are as listed in that table; D and trimming were resolved from the DNA. The sample table records 400,000 to 450,000 clones; more than 80% of these occur just once. Roughly an eighth of the sample is taken by the ten largest.

The CDR3 runs 12 amino acids, cysteine and phenylalanine included. CDR3 DNA is the only sequence kept; it has 36 bases, read in frame from the first base. For CDR1 and CDR2, the germline V gene (reference sequence) lists LGHDT and YNNKEL. V and J are truncated by 0 bases and 10 bases respectively, leaving an intervening sequence of 9 bases. In light of the paper, this sample's treatment or condition label describes: 19 received Ad26.COV2.S at low or high dose, single or two shots; five or six received placebo; per-sample allocation not given. For vaccine and placebo recipients, the sequenced repertoires came from samples collected on day 63 after the first injection. Cohort 1b enrolled some 25 adults aged 18-55 years at a single site in Boston, USA, between 29 July and 7 August 2020. Ad26.COV2.S consisted of a replication-incompetent adenovirus type 26 vector by which a prefusion-stabilized SARS-CoV-2 spike protein from the original Wuhan strain was expressed.

This sequence was found in a person between 18 and 65 years old who received the Ad26.COV2.S COVID-19 vaccine or a placebo. The rearranged segments are TRBV3-1 (or the pseudogene TRBV3-2) and TRBJ2-5; matching of 6 bases hints at TRBD2 as the D gene. The sequences come from peripheral blood, collected in a trial of Ad26.COV2.S vaccine versus placebo. The DNA sequence follows: TGTGCCAGCAGCCAAGATCTGGGGGGCCAGTACTTC. This gives the protein CASSQDLGGQYF.